Following are 7 T cell receptor beta chains from one sample sequenced in a study of PD-1 and CTLA-4 blockade in melanoma. The protocol was immunoSEQ multiplex PCR, while the TCRdb copy is restricted to in-frame clones and leaves out a portion. The sample shows almost 30,000 clones, roughly 89% of them seen only once. Sequences were derived from CD8+ T cells from peripheral blood, sampled before anti-PD-1 treatment. The receptors shown here come from a human donor with melanoma.

This chain uses TRBV27 with TRBJ2-3; weak D call: TRBD1 (6 bases). The CDR3 covers 13 residues. V lost 5 bases to trimming and J lost 6 bases, with 12 bases between them. CDR1 MNHEY and CDR2 SMNVEV come from the germline V gene (reference sequence). CDR3 in amino acids: CASSLTGADTQYF. The CDR3 DNA follows: TGTGCCAGCAGTCTGACAGGTGCGGATACGCAGTATTTT.

The chain recombines TRBV29-1 with TRBJ2-5; a possible D gene is TRBD2 (5 bases). Per germline, CDR1 SQVTM and CDR2 ANQGSEA. The V gene lost 0 bases and the J gene lost 1 base, with 15 bases spanning the gap. The CDR3 spans 16 residues. CDR3 DNA sequence: TGCAGCGTTGAAGATATGGTCGGGGTATCCCAAGAGACCCAGTACTTC. This encodes CSVEDMVGVSQETQYF.

The V gene is TRBV2, the J gene TRBJ1-1; no reliable D call. This CDR3 is 12 amino acids long. In germline, CDR1 is SNHLY, CDR2 FYNNEI. Trimming removed 7 bases at V and 7 bases at J, with 13 bases between. The DNA for the CDR3 is TGTGCCAGCATAGGATTACGGGGTGAAGCTTTCTTT. It yields the protein CASIGLRGEAFF.

J is TRBJ1-2 and V is TRBV30; D not certain. Trimming took 3 bases from V and 6 from J, leaving 5 bases between them. The CDR3 has 10 residues. The germline V gene has CDR1 GTSNPN and CDR2 SVGIG (reference sequence). The chain's CDR3 is CAWSSDGYTF. The CDR3, as DNA: TGTGCCTGGAGCTCTGATGGCTACACCTTC.

This clone was seen a handful of times. The chain has TRBV19 and TRBJ1-3; no reliable D call. Germline V lookup: CDR1 LNHDA, CDR2 SQIVND (reference sequence). The CDR3 loop spans 13 amino acids. Between the trimmed V and J ends, which lost 4 bases and 2 bases, there was a span of 6 bases. CDR3 residues: CASSKGAGNTIYF. CDR3 sequence (DNA): TGTGCCAGTAGTAAGGGAGCTGGAAACACCATATATTTT.

The chain uses TRBV6-5 and TRBJ2-2; a weak D match, TRBD1 (5 bases). There are 14 residues in the CDR3. V was clipped by 5 bases and J by 7 bases, with 14 bases between them. The V gene's germline CDR1 is MNHEY and CDR2 SVGAGI. The CDR3 coding sequence is TGTGCCAGCAGTCAGGACACCCGTGGCGGGGAGCTGTTTTTT. Protein: CASSQDTRGGELFF.

The sample holds one count of this clone. This chain joins TRBV7-9 and TRBJ1-1; D unresolved. From germline, CDR1 is SEHNR and CDR2 FQNEAQ (reference sequence). The CDR3 has 14 residues. Between the trimmed V and J ends, which lost 3 bases and 2 bases, there was a span of 10 bases. Written as DNA, the CDR3 is TGTGCCAGCAGCTTTACAGCGCTTAACACTGAAGCTTTCTTT. Amino acid sequence: CASSFTALNTEAFF. The entire variable domain, with the rest obtained from reference TRBV7-9 and TRBJ1-1, is as follows: DTGVSQNPRHKITKRGQNVTFRCDPISEHNRLYWYRQTLGQGPEFLTYFQNEAQLEKSRLLSDRFSAERPKGSFSTLEIQRTEQGDSAMYLCASSFTALNTEAFFGQGTRLTVV.